This T cell receptor (beta chain) was identified in a study of cytomegalovirus exposure and HLA in healthy donors. Findings and limits, study-wide: Earlier findings revealed that most TCR beta V segments proved productive either about 90% or about 30% of the time. Most TCRs appeared rarely, but some public TCRs recurred in many donors. It emerged from a later analysis that several of the most significant clusters appeared to be linked to common viral pathogens. The classifier reportedly diagnosed cytomegalovirus status with high specificity and sensitivity.

Per germline, CDR1 MNHEY and CDR2 SVGAGI. The length of the CDR3 is 13 residues. The germline V and J ends were trimmed by 11 bases and 6 bases, with 19 bases remaining between them. In the case of this clone: Its antigen is unidentified.

The PCR made use of 60 Vbeta and 13 Jbeta primers. Using immunoSEQ multiplex PCR, the repertoire was profiled, and TCRdb retains in-frame clones only, with some absent. This sample has roughly 150,000 clones, with just over 70% found just once. This clonotype was obtained from a man in his late teens or twenties in good health and CMV-seropositive. The sample consisted of PBMCs. The chain carries TRBV6-5 and TRBJ1-1; possibly TRBD1 for D (5 bases). The CDR3 reads CAARPAAGSEAFF. The CDR3 DNA reads as TGTGCCGCCCGGCCGGCCGCAGGGTCTGAAGCTTTCTTT.